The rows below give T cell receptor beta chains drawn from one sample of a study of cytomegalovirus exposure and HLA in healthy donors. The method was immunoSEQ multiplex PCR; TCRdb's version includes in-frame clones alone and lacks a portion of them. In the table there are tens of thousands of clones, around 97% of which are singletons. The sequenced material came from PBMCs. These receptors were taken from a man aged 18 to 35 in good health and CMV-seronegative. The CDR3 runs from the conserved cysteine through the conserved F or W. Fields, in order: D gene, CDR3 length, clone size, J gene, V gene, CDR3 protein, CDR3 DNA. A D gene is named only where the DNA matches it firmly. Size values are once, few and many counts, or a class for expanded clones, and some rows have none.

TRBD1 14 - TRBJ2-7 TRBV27 CASSPGTGGYEQYF TGTGCCAGCAGTCCCGGGACAGGGGGGTACGAGCAGTACTTC
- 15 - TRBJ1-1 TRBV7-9 CASSLVMGQKTEAFF TGTGCCAGCAGCTTAGTAATGGGACAAAAAACTGAAGCTTTCTTT
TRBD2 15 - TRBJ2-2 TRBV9 CASSPGLASSGELFF TGTGCCAGCAGCCCGGGACTAGCATCAAGTGGGGAGCTGTTTTTT
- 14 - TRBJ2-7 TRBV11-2 CASSLGQPQTVQYF TGTGCCAGCAGCTTAGGACAGCCTCAAACGGTGCAGTACTTC
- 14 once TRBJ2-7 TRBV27 CASSLGGSPYEQYF TGTGCCAGCAGTTTAGGTGGCAGTCCCTACGAGCAGTACTTC
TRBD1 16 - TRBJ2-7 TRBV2 CASSDFSLTGVNEQYF TGTGCCAGCAGTGACTTTTCATTAACAGGGGTCAACGAGCAGTACTTC
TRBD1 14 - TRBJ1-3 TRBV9 CASSADRAGNTIYF TGTGCCAGCAGCGCGGACAGGGCTGGAAACACCATATATTTT
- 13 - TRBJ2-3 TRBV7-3 CASSRARGDTQYF TGTGCCAGCTCCAGGGCCCGCGGAGATACGCAGTATTTT
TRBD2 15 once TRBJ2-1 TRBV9 CASSVAGTTNNEQFF TGTGCCAGCAGCGTAGCAGGGACTACTAACAATGAGCAGTTCTTC
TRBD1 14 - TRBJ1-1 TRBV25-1 CASSGDRGDTEAFF TGTGCCAGCAGTGGGGACAGGGGGGACACTGAAGCTTTCTTT
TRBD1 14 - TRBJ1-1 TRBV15 CATSRAGGQLGAFF TGTGCCACCAGCAGGGCAGGGGGCCAGTTGGGAGCTTTCTTT
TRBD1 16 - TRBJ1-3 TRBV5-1 CASSLAQGGSGNTIYF TGCGCCAGCAGCTTGGCGCAGGGGGGCTCTGGAAACACCATATATTTT
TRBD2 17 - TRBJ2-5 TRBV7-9 CASSLSSGTTYQETQYF TGTGCCAGCAGCTTATCTAGCGGGACGACGTACCAAGAGACCCAGTACTTC
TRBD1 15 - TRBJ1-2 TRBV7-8 CASSPGQGANYGYTF TGTGCCAGCAGCCCCGGACAGGGGGCCAACTATGGCTACACCTTC
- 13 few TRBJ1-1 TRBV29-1 CSVGPQQRTEAFF TGCAGCGTTGGCCCCCAGCAGCGGACTGAAGCTTTCTTT
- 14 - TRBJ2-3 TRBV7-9 CASSLDSSTDTQYF TGTGCCAGCAGCTTAGATTCTAGCACAGATACGCAGTATTTT
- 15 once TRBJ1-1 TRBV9 CASSGSGSYGTEAFF TGTGCCAGCAGCGGATCAGGGTCGTACGGCACTGAAGCTTTCTTT
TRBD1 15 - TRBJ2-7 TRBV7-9 CASSHTRTGPYEQYF TGTGCCAGCAGCCACACCCGGACAGGGCCCTACGAGCAGTACTTC
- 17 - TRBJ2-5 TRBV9 CASSVVGGGGGQETQYF TGTGCCAGCAGCGTAGTAGGAGGAGGGGGGGGTCAAGAGACCCAGTACTTC
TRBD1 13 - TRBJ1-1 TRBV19 CASSIAGGTEAFF TGTGCCAGTAGTATAGCAGGGGGCACTGAAGCTTTCTTT
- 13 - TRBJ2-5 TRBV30 CAWSGGLQETQYF TGTGCCTGGAGTGGGGGCTTGCAAGAGACCCAGTACTTC
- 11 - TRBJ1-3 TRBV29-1 CSGKIGNTIYF TGCAGCGGTAAAATCGGAAACACCATATATTTT
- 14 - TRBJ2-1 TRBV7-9 CASSTVLQHVEQFF TGTGCCAGCAGCACAGTCCTCCAACACGTAGAGCAGTTCTTC
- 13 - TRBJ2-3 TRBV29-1 CSGTRGTGDTQYF TGCAGCGGGACCAGGGGGACTGGAGATACGCAGTATTTT
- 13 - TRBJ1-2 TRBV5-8 CASSRSFTWGYTF TGTGCCAGCAGCCGTTCTTTTACATGGGGCTACACCTTC
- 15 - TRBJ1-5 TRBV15 CATSRDLAGNQPQHF TGTGCCACCAGCAGAGATCTGGCGGGCAATCAGCCCCAGCATTTT
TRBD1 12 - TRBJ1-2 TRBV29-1 CSVGQGNYGYTF TGCAGCGTGGGACAGGGGAACTATGGCTACACCTTC
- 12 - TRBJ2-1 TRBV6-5 CASSRWGDEQFF TGTGCCAGCAGCCGATGGGGGGACGAGCAGTTCTTC
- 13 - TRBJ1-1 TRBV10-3 CAITQTRNTEAFF TGTGCCATCACCCAAACAAGGAACACTGAAGCTTTCTTT
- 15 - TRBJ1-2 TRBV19 CASSIRRGGNYGYTF TGTGCCAGTAGTATAAGGCGAGGAGGCAACTATGGCTACACCTTC
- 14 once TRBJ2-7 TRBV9 CASSVYGTSYEQYF TGTGCCAGCAGCGTCTACGGGACTTCCTACGAGCAGTACTTC
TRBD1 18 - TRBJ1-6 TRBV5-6 CASSSTGTGGTYNSPLHF TGTGCCAGCAGCTCGACCGGGACAGGGGGAACCTATAATTCACCCCTCCACTTT